Described below is a single T cell receptor (beta chain) sequence and its context. Its binding antigen is unknown. One base away there is no much larger clone; base qualities are not given. The source of the sample is a study of patients and donors after allogeneic stem cell transplantation (TCRdb year 2020). The library came from RT-PCR. TCRdb shows the sequencer as NextSeq 550. The public sequencing data were trimmed at Q25 with fastp and processed into clonotypes with MiXCR by TCRdb, which kept only in-frame beta chains. Rows with a matching CDR3 protein are joined into one entry that keeps the most common DNA and genes. This sample has tens of thousands of distinct CDR3 sequences in its table, and approximately 49% of those were observed once. The ten largest clones add up to roughly three fifths of the sample. V drops 2 bases and J drops 8 bases, leaving 15 bases in between. The CDR3 measures 14 amino acids from cysteine to phenylalanine. Only CDR3 DNA remains: 42 bases, in frame from the first base. CDR1 SNHLY and CDR2 FYNNEI were looked up in the germline V gene.

The specimen was blood, either unsorted or a sorted T cell fraction (not recorded which). The receptor's source is a human donor who was either an allogeneic HSCT recipient or a stem cell or donor lymphocyte infusion donor (not recorded which). It is not recorded whose cells these are; they may come from a transplant donor. The chain was built from TRBV2 and TRBJ1-2; no D gene call is confident. The CDR3 has the sequence CASSEQAPPNGYTF. The bases are TGTGCCAGCAGTGAACAGGCCCCTCCTAACGGCTACACCTTC. Reference TRBV2 and TRBJ1-2 genes cover what lies past the CDR3, so the full variable domain is EPEVTQTPSHQVTQMGQEVILRCVPISNHLYFYWYRQILGQKVEFLVSFYNNEISEKSEIFDDQFSVERPDGSNFTLKIRSTKLEDSAMYFCASSEQAPPNGYTFGSGTRLTVV.